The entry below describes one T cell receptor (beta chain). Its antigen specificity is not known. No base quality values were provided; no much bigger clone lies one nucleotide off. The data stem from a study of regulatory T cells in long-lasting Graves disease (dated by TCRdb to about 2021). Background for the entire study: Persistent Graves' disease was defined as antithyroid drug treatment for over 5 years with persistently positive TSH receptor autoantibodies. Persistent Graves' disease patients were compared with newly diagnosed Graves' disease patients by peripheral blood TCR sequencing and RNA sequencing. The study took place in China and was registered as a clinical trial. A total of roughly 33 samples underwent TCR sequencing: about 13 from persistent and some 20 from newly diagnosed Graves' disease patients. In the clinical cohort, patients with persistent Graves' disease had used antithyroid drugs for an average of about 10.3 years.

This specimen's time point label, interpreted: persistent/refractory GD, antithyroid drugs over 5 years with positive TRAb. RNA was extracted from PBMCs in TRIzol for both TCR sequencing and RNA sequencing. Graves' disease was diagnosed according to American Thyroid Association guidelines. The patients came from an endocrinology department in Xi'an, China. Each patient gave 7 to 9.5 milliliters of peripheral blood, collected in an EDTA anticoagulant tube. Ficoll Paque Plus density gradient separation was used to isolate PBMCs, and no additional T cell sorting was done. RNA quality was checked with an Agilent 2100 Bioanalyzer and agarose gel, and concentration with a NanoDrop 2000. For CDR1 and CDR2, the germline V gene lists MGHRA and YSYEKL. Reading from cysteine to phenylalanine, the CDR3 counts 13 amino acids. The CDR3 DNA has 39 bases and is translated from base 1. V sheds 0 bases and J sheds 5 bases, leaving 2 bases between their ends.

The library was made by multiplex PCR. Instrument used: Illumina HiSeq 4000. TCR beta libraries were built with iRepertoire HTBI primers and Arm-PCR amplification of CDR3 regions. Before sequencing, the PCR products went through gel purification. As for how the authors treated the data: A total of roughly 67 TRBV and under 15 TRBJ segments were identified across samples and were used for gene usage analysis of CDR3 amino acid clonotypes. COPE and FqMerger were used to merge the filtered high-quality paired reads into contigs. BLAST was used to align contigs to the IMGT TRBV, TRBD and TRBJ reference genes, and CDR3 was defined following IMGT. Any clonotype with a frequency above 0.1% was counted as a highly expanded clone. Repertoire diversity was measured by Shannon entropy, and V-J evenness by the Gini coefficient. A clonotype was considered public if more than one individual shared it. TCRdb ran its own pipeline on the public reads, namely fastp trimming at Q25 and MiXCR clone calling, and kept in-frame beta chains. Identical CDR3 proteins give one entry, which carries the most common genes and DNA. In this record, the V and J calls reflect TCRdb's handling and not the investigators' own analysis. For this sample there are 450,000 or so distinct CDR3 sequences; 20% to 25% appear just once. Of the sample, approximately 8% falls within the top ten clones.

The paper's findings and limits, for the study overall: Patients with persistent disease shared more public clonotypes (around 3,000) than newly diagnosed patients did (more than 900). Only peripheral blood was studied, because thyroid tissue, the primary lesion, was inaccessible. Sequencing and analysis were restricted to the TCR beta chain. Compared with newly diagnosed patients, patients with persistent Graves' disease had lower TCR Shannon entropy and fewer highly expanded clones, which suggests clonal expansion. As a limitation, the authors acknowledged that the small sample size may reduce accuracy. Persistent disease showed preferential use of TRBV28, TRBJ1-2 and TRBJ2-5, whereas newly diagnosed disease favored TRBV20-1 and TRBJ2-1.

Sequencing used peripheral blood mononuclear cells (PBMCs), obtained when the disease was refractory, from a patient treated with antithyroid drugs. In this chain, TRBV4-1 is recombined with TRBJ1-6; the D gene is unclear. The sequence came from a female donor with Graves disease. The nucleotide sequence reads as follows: TGCGCCAGCAGCCAAGATAATAATTCACCCCTCCACTTT. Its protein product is CASSQDNNSPLHF.